Each of the 3 T cell receptor beta chains below was sequenced from the same sample in a study of blood T cells in healthy people across ages. The authors ran a second PCR of 7 to 11 cycles using a sample-barcoded 5' primer and a J-beta primer mix. MiXCR was run by TCRdb on the 5' RACE reads, yielding one entry per CDR3 protein. The sample holds 1.5 million to 2 million distinct CDR3 sequences, roughly 30% seen once. Sequencing input: blood. The receptors here all came from a woman younger than 45 in good health.

This rearrangement joins TRBV7-2 to TRBJ2-2, with D hard to call. Per germline, CDR1 SGHTA and CDR2 FQGNSA. The CDR3 runs 13 residues. Trimming removed 7 bases at V and 4 bases at J, with 10 bases between. The CDR3 spells CASIRAPTGELFF. In DNA form, the CDR3 reads TGTGCCAGCATCCGAGCCCCCACCGGGGAGCTGTTTTTT.

In this sample, this clonotype turned up many times. The chain has TRBV29-1 and TRBJ2-1, with D hard to call. Germline V gene data show CDR1 as SQVTM and CDR2 as ANQGSEA. V was clipped by 6 bases and J by 3 bases, with 21 bases between them. The CDR3 is 16 amino acids. Here the CDR3 reads CSVVPAEGPDYNEQFF. CDR3 bases: TGCAGCGTCGTGCCCGCGGAAGGGCCCGACTACAATGAGCAGTTCTTC.

The chain joins TRBV20-1 to TRBJ2-3; 7 nucleotides match TRBD2. The V gene's germline CDR1 is DFQATT and CDR2 SNEGSKA (reference sequence). The CDR3 is 15 residues long. V was pared by 1 base and J by 2 bases, with 6 bases of the junction left unmatched. This CDR3 reads CSARGERGPTDTQYF. DNA for the CDR3: TGCAGTGCTAGAGGGGAGCGGGGCCCCACAGATACGCAGTATTTT.